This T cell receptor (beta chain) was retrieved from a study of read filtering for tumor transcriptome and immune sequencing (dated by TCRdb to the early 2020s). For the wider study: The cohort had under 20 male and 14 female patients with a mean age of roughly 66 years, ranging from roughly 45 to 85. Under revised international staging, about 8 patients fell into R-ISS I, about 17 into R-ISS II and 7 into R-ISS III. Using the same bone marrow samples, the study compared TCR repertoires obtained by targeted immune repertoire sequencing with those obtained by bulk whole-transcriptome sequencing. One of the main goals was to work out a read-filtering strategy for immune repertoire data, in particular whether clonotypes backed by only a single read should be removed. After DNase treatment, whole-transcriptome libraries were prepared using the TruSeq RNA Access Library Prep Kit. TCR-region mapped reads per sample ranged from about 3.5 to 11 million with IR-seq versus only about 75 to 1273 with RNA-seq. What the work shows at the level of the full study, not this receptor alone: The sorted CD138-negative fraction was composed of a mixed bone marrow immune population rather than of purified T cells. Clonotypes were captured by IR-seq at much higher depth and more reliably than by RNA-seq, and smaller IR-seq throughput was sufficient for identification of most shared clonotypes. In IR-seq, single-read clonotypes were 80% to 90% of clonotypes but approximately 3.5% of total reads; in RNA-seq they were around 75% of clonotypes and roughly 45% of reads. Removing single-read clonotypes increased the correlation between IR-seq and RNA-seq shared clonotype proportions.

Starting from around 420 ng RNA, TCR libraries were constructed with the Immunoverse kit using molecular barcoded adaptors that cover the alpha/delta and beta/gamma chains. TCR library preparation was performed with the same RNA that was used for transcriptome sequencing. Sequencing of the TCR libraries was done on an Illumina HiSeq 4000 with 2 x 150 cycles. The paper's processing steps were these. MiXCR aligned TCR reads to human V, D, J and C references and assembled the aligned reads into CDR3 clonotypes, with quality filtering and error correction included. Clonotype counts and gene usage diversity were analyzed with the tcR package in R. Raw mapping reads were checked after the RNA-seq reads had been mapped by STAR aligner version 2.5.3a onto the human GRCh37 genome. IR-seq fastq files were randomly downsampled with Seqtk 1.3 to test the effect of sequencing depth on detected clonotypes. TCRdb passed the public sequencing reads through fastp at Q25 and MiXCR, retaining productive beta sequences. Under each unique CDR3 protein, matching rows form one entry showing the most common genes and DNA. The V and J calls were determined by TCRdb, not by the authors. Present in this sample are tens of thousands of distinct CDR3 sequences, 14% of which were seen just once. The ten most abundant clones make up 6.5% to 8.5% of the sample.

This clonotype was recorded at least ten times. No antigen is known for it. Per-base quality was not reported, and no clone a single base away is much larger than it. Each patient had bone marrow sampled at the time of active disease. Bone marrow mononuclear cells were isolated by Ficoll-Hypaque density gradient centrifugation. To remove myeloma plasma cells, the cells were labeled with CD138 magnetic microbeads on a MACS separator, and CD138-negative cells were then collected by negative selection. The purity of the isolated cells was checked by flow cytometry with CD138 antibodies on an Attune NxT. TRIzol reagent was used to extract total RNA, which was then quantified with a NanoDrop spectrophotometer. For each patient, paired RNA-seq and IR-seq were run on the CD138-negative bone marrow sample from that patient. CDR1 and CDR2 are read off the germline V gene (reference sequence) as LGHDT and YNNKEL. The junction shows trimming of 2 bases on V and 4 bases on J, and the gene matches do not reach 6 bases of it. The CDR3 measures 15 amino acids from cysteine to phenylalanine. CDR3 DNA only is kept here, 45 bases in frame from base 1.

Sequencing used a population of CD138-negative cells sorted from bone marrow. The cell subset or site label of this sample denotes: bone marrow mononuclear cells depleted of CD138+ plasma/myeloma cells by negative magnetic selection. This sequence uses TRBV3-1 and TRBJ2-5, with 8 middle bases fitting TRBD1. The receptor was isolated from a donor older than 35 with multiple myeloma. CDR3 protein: CASSQNAGQGETQYF. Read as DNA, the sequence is TGTGCCAGCAGCCAAAACGCAGGACAGGGAGAGACCCAGTACTTC.